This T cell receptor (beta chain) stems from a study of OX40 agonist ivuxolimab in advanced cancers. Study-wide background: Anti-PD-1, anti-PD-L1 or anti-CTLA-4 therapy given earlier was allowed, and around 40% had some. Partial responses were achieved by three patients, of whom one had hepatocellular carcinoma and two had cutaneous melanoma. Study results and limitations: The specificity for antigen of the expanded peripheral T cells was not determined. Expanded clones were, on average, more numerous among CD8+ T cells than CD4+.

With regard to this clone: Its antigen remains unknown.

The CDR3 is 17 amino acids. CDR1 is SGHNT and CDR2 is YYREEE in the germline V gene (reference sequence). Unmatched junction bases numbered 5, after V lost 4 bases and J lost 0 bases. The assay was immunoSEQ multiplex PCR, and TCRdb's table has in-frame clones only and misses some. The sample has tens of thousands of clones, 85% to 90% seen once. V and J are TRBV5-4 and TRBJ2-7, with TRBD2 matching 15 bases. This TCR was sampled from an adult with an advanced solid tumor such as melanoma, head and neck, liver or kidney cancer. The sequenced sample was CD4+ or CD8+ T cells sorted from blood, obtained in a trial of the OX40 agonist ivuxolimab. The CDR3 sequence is CASSLGLAGGSSYEQYF. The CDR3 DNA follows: TGTGCCAGCAGCCTCGGACTAGCGGGGGGGAGCTCCTACGAGCAGTACTTC.